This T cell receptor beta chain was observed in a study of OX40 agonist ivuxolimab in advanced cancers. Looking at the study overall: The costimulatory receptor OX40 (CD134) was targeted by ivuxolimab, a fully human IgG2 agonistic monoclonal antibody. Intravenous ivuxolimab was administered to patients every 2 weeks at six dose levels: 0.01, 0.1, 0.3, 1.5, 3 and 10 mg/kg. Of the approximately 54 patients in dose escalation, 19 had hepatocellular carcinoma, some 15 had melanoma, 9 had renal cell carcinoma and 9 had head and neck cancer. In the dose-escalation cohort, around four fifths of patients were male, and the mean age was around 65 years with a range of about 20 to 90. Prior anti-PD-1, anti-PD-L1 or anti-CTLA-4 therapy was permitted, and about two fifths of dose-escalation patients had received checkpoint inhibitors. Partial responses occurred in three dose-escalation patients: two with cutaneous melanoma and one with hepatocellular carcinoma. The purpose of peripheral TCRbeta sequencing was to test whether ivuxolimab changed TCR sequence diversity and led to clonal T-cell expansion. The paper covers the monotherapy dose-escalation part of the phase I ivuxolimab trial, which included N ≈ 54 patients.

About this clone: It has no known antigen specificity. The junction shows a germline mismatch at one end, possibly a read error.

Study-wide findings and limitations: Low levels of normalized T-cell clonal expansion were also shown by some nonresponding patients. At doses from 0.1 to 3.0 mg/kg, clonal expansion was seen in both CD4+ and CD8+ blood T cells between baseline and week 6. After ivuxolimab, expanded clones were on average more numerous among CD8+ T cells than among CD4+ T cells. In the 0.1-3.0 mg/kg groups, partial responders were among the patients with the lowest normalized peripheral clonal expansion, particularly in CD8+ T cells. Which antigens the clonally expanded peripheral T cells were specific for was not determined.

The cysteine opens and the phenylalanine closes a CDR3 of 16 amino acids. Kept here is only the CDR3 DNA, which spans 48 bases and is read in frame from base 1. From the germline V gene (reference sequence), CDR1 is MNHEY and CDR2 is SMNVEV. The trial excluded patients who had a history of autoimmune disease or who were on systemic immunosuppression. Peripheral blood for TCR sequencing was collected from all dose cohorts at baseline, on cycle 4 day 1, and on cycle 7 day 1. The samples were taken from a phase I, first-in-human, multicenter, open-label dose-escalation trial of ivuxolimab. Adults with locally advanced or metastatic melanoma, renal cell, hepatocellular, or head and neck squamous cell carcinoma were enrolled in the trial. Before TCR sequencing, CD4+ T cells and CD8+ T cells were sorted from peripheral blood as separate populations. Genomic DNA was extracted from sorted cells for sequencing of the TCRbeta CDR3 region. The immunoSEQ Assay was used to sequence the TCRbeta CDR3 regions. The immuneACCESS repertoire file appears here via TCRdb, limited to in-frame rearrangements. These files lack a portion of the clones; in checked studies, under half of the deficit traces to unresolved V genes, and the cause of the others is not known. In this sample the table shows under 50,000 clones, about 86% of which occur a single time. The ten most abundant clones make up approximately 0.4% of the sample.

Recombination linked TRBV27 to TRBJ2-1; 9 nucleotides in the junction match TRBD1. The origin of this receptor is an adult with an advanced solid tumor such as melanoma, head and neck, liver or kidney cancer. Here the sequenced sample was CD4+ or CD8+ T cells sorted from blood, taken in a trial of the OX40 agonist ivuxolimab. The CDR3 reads CASSLSPGTGYNEEFF. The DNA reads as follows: TGTGCCAGCAGTTTATCTCCCGGGACAGGGTACAATGAGGAGTTCTTC.